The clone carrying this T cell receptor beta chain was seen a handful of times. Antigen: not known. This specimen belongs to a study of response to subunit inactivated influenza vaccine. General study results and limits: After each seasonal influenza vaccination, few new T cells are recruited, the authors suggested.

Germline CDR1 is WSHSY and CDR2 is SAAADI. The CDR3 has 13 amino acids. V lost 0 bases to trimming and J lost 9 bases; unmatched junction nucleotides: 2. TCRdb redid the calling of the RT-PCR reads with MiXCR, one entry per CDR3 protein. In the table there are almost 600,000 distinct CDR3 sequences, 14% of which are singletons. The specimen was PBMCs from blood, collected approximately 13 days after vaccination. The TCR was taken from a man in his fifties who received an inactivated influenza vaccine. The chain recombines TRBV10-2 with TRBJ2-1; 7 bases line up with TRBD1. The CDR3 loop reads CASSESTGAEQFF. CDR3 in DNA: TGCGCCAGCAGTGAGTCTACAGGGGCTGAGCAGTTCTTC.